This T cell receptor (beta chain) came from a study of response to subunit inactivated influenza vaccine. TCRdb recomputed calls from the RT-PCR reads with MiXCR, one row per CDR3 protein. The repertoire holds roughly 540,000 distinct CDR3 sequences, with roughly 25% as singletons. CDR3 size: 16 residues. CDR1 is SGHTS and CDR2 is YDEGEE in the germline V gene. The junction had 6 bases not matched to a gene; V was cut back by 2 bases and J by 5 bases. The data were also submitted as part of a second study, on T cells expressing NK-cell markers. As reported in that work: A 5'RACE template switching approach incorporating UMIs was used to make TCR beta cDNA. The CD3+CD56-NKG2C+ fraction was also led by these clonotypes in several donors.

The sequences come from CD4+ T cells sorted from PBMCs, collected 12 days after vaccination. The sequence was collected from a man over 45 who received an inactivated influenza vaccine. The chain couples TRBV5-8 to TRBJ2-7; 14 nucleotides align to TRBD2. CDR3 sequence: CASSFFGTSGSDEQYF. In DNA form, the CDR3 reads TGTGCCAGCAGCTTTTTCGGGACTAGCGGGAGTGACGAGCAGTACTTC.